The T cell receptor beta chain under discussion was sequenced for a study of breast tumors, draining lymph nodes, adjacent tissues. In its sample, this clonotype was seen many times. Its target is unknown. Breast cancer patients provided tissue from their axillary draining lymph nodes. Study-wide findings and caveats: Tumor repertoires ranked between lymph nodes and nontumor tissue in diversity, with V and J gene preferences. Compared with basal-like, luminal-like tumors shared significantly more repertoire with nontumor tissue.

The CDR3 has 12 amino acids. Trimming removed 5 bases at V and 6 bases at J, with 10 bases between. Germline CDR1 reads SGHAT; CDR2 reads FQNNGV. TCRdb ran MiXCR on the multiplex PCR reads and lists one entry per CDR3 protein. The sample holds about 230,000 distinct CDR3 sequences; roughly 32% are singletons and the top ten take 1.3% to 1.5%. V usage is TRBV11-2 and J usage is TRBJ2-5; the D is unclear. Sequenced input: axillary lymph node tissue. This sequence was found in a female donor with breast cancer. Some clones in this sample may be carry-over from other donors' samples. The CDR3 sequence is CASSLIQKTQYF. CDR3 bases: TGTGCCAGCAGCCTTATACAAAAGACCCAGTACTTC.